This T cell receptor beta chain was captured by sequencing in a study of beta chain features in type 1 diabetes. Germline trimming cut 9 bases from V and 6 bases from J; bases unmatched to any gene: 11. This CDR3 region has 14 residues. The germline CDR1 and CDR2 sequences are SEHNR and FQNEAQ (reference sequence). The authors reverse transcribed all of the isolated RNA, so sequencing captured expressed TCRB transcripts. Libraries were prepared by immunoSEQ multiplex PCR; TCRdb keeps only in-frame clonotypes and omits some of them. The sample has a few hundred thousand clones, roughly 12% seen once; the top ten hold about 0.01%. This clone has more than one count but fewer than ten. The antigen remains unidentified. Study results and caveats: When Type 1 diabetes patients were examined, their TCRB CDR3s proved moderately but significantly shorter in all four CD4+ subsets.

The TCR originated in a young woman with type 1 diabetes. The sample consisted of naive CD4+ T cells from blood. This chain joins TRBV7-9 and TRBJ2-7; 10 bases align to TRBD1. The CDR3 is CASVSGTGATEQYF. CDR3 in DNA: TGTGCCAGTGTTTCCGGGACAGGGGCTACCGAGCAGTACTTC.